This T cell receptor beta chain originates from a study of vaccination and CD4 T cells after COVID-19. Overall study: The control cultures got either a CEFX pool, an HIV-1 Nef pool, or no peptide at all. Study observations and caveats: It was observed that, in convalescent patients, a median around 90% of reactive clones arose only post-vaccination. Spike mono-reactive clones accounted for 304 of the 307 vaccine-specific clones found in convalescent patients.

Cultured CD4+ T cell DNA underwent sequencing with the Oncomine TCR Beta short-read assay. After culture, CD4+ T cells served as the source for genomic DNA extraction. Each CDR3 protein gets one entry after TCRdb re-called the PCR reads with MiXCR. The sample shows around 10,000 distinct CDR3 sequences, 35% of them seen only once. Germline CDR1 is MNHNS and CDR2 is SASEGT. V lost 6 bases to trimming and J lost 2 bases; unmatched junction nucleotides: 7. The CDR3 sequence is 15 residues long. Of note for this clonotype: Its antigen is currently unknown.

Treatment here: roughly nine-day PBMC culture with coronavirus spike peptide pools or control peptides (ViraFEST assay). Harvesting of the unexposed donor's CD4+ T cells predated the COVID-19 pandemic (2011-2018). What was sequenced was CD4+ T cells from blood, cultured in vitro. The TCR comes from a human donor in good health. The chain links TRBV6-1 to TRBJ1-3; 7 bases map to TRBD1. Here the CDR3 reads CASSQTGATGNTIYF. The CDR3 nucleotides are TGTGCCAGCAGCCAAACAGGGGCCACTGGAAACACCATATATTTT.